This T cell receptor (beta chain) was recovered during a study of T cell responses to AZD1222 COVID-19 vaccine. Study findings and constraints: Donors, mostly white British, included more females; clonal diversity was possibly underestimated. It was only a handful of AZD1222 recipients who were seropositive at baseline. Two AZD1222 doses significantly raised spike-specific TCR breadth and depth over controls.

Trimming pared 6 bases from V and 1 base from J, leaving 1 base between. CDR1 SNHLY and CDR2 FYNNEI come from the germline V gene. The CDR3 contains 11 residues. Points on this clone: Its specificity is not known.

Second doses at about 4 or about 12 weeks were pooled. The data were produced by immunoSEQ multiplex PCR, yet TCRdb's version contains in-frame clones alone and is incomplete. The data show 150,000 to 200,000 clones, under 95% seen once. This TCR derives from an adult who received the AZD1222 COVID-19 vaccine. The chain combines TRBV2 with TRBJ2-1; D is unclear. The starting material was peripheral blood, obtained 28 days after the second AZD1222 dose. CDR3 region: CASRSYNEQFF. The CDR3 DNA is TGTGCCAGCAGGTCCTACAATGAGCAGTTCTTC. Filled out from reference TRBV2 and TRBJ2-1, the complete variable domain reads EPEVTQTPSHQVTQMGQEVILRCVPISNHLYFYWYRQILGQKVEFLVSFYNNEISEKSEIFDDQFSVERPDGSNFTLKIRSTKLEDSAMYFCASRSYNEQFFGPGTRLTVL.